A single sample gave rise to the 4 T cell receptor beta chains below, sequenced in a study of T cell changes during pregnancy in multiple sclerosis. Clones were sequenced by immunoSEQ multiplex PCR, and TCRdb holds only the in-frame ones, with some missing. The sample lists under 70,000 clones; roughly 91% were seen once. Specimen: peripheral blood, collected in the third trimester of pregnancy. The receptors come from a female donor in good health, enrolled as a control in a pregnancy study.

This clone was seen a few times. CDR3 DNA sequence: TGTGCCTGGAGTGCACCAGAACAGGGATTAACTGAAGCTTTCTTT. Translation gives CAWSAPEQGLTEAFF. The chain links TRBV30 to TRBJ1-1, with D possibly matching TRBD1 (6 bases). Germline-derived CDR1 and CDR2 are GTSNPN and SVGIG (reference sequence). Trimming stripped 1 base from V and 5 bases from J, with 17 bases between. CDR3 length: 15 amino acids.

The gene calls are TRBV15 and TRBJ2-1, with 10 bases lining up with TRBD2. J was trimmed by 4 bases and V by 11 bases; bases with no gene match: 8. Per germline, CDR1 LNHNV and CDR2 YYDKDF (reference sequence). The CDR3 spans 14 residues. The CDR3 DNA reads TGTGCCGCAAAACTAGCGGGACCTTACAATGAGCAGTTCTTC. Protein: CAAKLAGPYNEQFF.

This sequence joins TRBV30 and TRBJ2-1, with 16 bases identical to TRBD2. The ends lost 2 bases at V and 1 base at J; junction bases unmatched: 5. CDR3 length: 18 residues. The germline V gene has CDR1 GTSNPN and CDR2 SVGIG (reference sequence). In DNA, the CDR3 is TGTGCCTGGAGTCAGGGACTAGCGGGAGGGCCGTCCTACAATGAGCAGTTCTTC. It codes for CAWSQGLAGGPSYNEQFF.

J is TRBJ1-1 and V is TRBV5-1, with D possibly matching TRBD1 (5 bases). V was cut by 3 bases and J by 1 base, with 10 bases left in between. The CDR3 is 14 residues long. CDR1 is SGHRS and CDR2 is YFSETQ in the germline V gene. CDR3 residues: CASSSGRENTEAFF. CDR3 nucleotides: TGCGCCAGCAGCTCGGGCAGGGAGAACACTGAAGCTTTCTTT.